The entry below gives a single TCR beta chain sequence along with its context. Its cognate antigen has yet to be identified. The record has no base qualities; no much larger clone is one base away. The CDR3 numbers 13 residues from cysteine through phenylalanine. Of all the DNA, just the CDR3 is kept, 39 bases in frame from base 1. V is shortened by 3 bases, J by 2 bases, and the region joining them spans 6 bases. Per the germline V gene (reference sequence), LNHDA is the CDR1 and SQIVND is the CDR2. The data belong to a study of cytomegalovirus exposure and HLA in healthy donors (dated by TCRdb to about 2017). A note on the overall study: According to an earlier analysis of several hundred of the donors, about 179 million T cells yielded 100 million or so unique TCR beta sequences and about 300 Gb of sequence data. An early release that covered fewer than 800 HLA-typed donors contained about 300 gigabases of sequencing data and tens of millions of unique TCR sequences. Of the roughly 400 genotyped donors, over 65% fell in the genetic ancestry cluster associated with self-reported Caucasian donors. The study aimed to test whether cataloging public T cell receptors could reveal signatures of past pathogen exposure. The T cell repertoires of 666 subjects were profiled by immunosequencing and related to cytomegalovirus serostatus. In addition to the first cohort of approximately 650 subjects, a separate validation cohort of 130 or so different subjects was used. To predict cytomegalovirus infection status, the study combined high-throughput TCR immunosequencing, statistical association of individual TCRs with disease status, and machine learning. A later analysis re-examined previously published TCR beta repertoires from more than 600 donors and added high-resolution HLA genotyping to investigate patterns of TCR occurrence. The later analysis used no new phenotypic data to find candidate immune exposures, relying instead on TCR beta sequences and their occurrence across donors. To decide whether each TCR beta V gene segment behaved as functional or pseudogenic, an earlier analysis of fewer than 750 of the donors relied on high-throughput TCR beta sequencing. Alongside the repertoire data, information on donor age, sex, ethnicity and CMV serostatus was compiled. In a later genetic analysis, genome-wide SNP genotypes for about three fifths of the roughly 670 donors were used, and that subset was treated as a discovery cohort. All discovery cohort repertoires had been generated on a single sequencing platform. Class I and class II HLA loci were covered by the typing at four-digit resolution. The number of typed donors differed by locus: 629-630 for A, B, C, DRB1 and DQB1; approximately 540 for DQA1; around 610 for DPA1; and about 470 for DPB1. Because of strong linkage in the cohort, four to six DR-DQ haplotypes were treated as single units for association and clustering. Among about 370 genotyped donors of the cohort, an average of approximately 220,000 unique TCR beta nucleotide sequences was sequenced per donor, of which about 19% were non-productive.

General study outcomes and caveats: A total of roughly 160 TCR beta chains were listed by the study as associated with cytomegalovirus. In vitro tests confirmed that a few of the cytomegalovirus-associated TCR beta chains recognize cytomegalovirus antigens. In a later analysis, TCR association rates were found to vary across HLA loci, with the most associated TCRs seen for DRB1 alleles and the fewest for HLA-C alleles. A cluster of highly shared sequence variants was judged likely to be a technical artifact of the sequencing pipeline. According to the authors, the approach could potentially be generalized to other disease states and immunological phenotypes. Across donors, most TCR sequences were observed very rarely, whereas some public TCRs were present in many individuals. According to a later analysis, parvovirus B19, influenza, CMV and Epstein-Barr virus appeared linked to several top co-occurrence clusters. The classifier was reported to diagnose cytomegalovirus status with high specificity and sensitivity in both the original cohort and the validation cohort. Because the 87-base-pair reads could not distinguish some IMGT-functional V segments, including TRBV6-2 and TRBV6-3, those segments were excluded. Strong co-occurrence of HLA alleles, especially DR and DQ, made assigning TCR associations to individual alleles difficult. Only TCR beta chains were sequenced in this cohort, and the absence of alpha or paired-chain data limited detectable features. Immune exposure information for the cohort was limited to CMV serostatus. A further reported finding was that TCR beta sequences accurately predicted the HLA-A and HLA-B alleles for most subjects in the first cohort. According to a later genetic analysis, donors in an Asian-associated ancestry cluster had fewer N-insertions in productive TCRs than the approximately 670-donor mean. Because HLA typing was missing for some donors at each locus, association tests included only the typed subset. Correlated functional status among segregating V segments might be attributable to linkage disequilibrium, but an unknown experimental factor could not be ruled out. An association between a missense DCLRE1C variant and V-gene and J-gene trimming of TCR beta chains was found in a later genetic analysis and replicated in an independent cohort. Sequencing depth was assumed to be roughly uniform across donors in the presence/absence analyses, though that assumption may not hold. Some 16 rarely observed V segments, including chromosome 9 orphons, were excluded from the earlier analysis of just under 600 of the donors because counts were too low. Compared with equally common non-associated chains, HLA-associated TCR beta chains in a later analysis were more clonally expanded and had lower generation probabilities. In an earlier analysis of approximately 600 of the donors, most TCR beta V segments were observed in productive rearrangements about 90% or about 30% of the time, broadly matching IMGT annotations. Most CMV-associated TCR beta chains appeared to be HLA-restricted in a later analysis, and the HLA associations seemed to be driven largely by CMV exposure. Specific HLA alleles were associated with 15,000 to 20,000 TCR beta sequences at a false discovery rate of 0.05 in a later analysis.

The cohort was made up of 500 to 800 healthy bone marrow donors. All cohort members were sampled while nominally healthy, although unrecorded immune exposures were likely present. The donor tested CMV seronegative, placing the donor among the 350 to 400 seronegative members of the cohort. Each donor provided a peripheral blood sample, and peripheral blood mononuclear cells were used for TCR beta sequencing. The Qiagen DNeasy Blood Extraction Kit was used to extract genomic DNA from the blood cell samples. The library was built by means of the immunoSEQ multiplex PCR assay. For the multiplex PCR, a mixture combining 60 forward primers for TCR Vbeta segments and 13 reverse primers for TCR Jbeta segments was used. A multiplex PCR assay on genomic DNA amplified the CDR3 region of rearranged TCR beta genes. On the Illumina HiSeq System, the amplified TCR beta libraries were sequenced as 87-base-pair reads. The study's own analysis went as follows. Across the roughly 640 repertoires, a later analysis counted 60 million to 90 million unique TCR beta chains, roughly 11 million of which were shared by at least two donors. A nearest-neighbor algorithm error-corrected the raw reads and collapsed the reads into unique sequences, merging closely related sequences to remove PCR and sequencing errors. To assign V, D and J gene segments, CDR3 sequences were aligned to IMGT reference sequences. Each retained sequence needed at least a six-nucleotide match to both a V gene segment and a J gene segment. Rearrangements were called productive when the CDR3 lacked stop codons and stayed in frame with V and J; all others were non-productive. Following IMGT convention, CDR3 was defined as the stretch from the second conserved V-encoded cysteine to the conserved J-encoded phenylalanine. The earlier analysis of some 580 of the donors excluded any sequence lacking an unambiguous match to a single V gene segment. An earlier analysis of some 500 of the donors classified V segments as functional when productive rearrangements were above 56.7% and as segregating when the standard deviation between donors was above 5%. A statistical classification framework was built to diagnose cytomegalovirus status from the catalog of TCR beta chain sequences. V and J gene assignment, in a later analysis, came from comparing TCR nucleotide sequences with IMGT/GENE-DB human TR gene sequences. Using the TCRdist pipeline, a later analysis assigned CDR3 sequences along with most-parsimonious VDJ recombination scenarios. In a later analysis, each TCR beta chain was defined by its CDR3 amino acid sequence together with its V-gene family, and reads lacking a unique V-gene family were excluded. As a way to deal with suspected cross-contamination and a sequencing artifact, a later analysis dropped hundreds of nucleotide sequences that were highly shared and had low generation probability. A later analysis calculated a clonal expansion index for each public chain from normalized within-repertoire ranks of inferred template counts. In a later analysis, generation probabilities were computed with a VDJ recombination model fitted to out-of-frame rearrangements, and the resulting probabilities were checked against IGoR. In a later analysis, hypergeometric tests were used to score TCR-TCR, TCR-HLA and TCR-CMV co-occurrence, with a repertoire-size bias correction applied to TCR pairs. A later analysis estimated false discovery rates by permuting HLA or CMV assignments 20 times. In a later analysis, co-occurring TCRs were grouped with DBSCAN, and TCRdist sequence similarity was added when clustering was performed within HLA-allele-positive subsets. For co-occurrence clustering, repertoires with fewer than 30,000 or more than 120,000 public chains were excluded, along with roughly 5 repertoires with anomalous nucleotide sharing. Drawn from immuneACCESS, this table holds only the in-frame rearrangements with V and J called that TCRdb kept. Clones are partly lost; checked studies trace under half to an unresolved V gene and leave the rest unexplained. Clone size and V and J calls were adopted from that table, with D and trimming inferred from the DNA. This sample comprises about 120,000 clones, approximately 86% of them detected only once. 1.5% to 2% of the sample is in the top ten clones.

This TCR was sampled from a man aged 40-50 years in good health and CMV-seronegative. What was sequenced was PBMCs. The V and J genes are TRBV19 and TRBJ2-3, with the D gene not clear enough to name. In nucleotides, the sequence is TGTGCCAGTAGTATCCAGTTCACAGATACGCAGTATTTT. Its translation reads: CASSIQFTDTQYF.